The clone carrying this T cell receptor (beta chain) turned up a few times. Other DNA sequences of this sample code for an identical CDR3. The sample originates from a study of blood T cell repertoires in COVID-19. Study overall: Samples representing acute and convalescent COVID-19 were sourced from the United States, Italy and Spain. Sources were T cells, B-cell-depleted T cells, or PBMCs; the material itself was cDNA or gDNA.

Unmatched junction bases numbered 2, after V lost 0 bases and J lost 3 bases. This CDR3 is 14 amino acids long. CDR1 is SGHRS, CDR2 YFSETQ, per germline. In the authors' methods: From reference gene primer amplification, estimates of nucleated cell counts were derived. Sequencing was performed with immunoSEQ multiplex PCR; in TCRdb, only in-frame clones are kept and a portion is missing. That table is the source of V, J and clone size, and D and trimming were worked out from the DNA. The data hold more than 85,000 clones, with about four fifths observed a single time. The sequencing sample was made of peripheral blood. The TCR comes from a human donor in a cohort sampled during active COVID-19. The V and J genes are TRBV5-1 and TRBJ1-1; 7 bases line up with TRBD1. The CDR3, as DNA: TGCGCCAGCAGCTTGGGACAGGGCTACACTGAAGCTTTCTTT. Its translation: CASSLGQGYTEAFF.